This T cell receptor beta chain appears in the sequencing data of a study of cytomegalovirus exposure and HLA in healthy donors. With regard to this clone: Antigen unknown.

The germline V gene encodes CDR1 SGHVS and CDR2 FQNEAQ. This CDR3 has 12 residues. V was trimmed by 4 bases and J by 5 bases, leaving 8 bases between them. The primer mix had 60 Vbeta and 13 Jbeta primers. Profiling relied on immunoSEQ multiplex PCR, and the TCRdb table lists in-frame clones only, not all of them. The profile shows about 180,000 clones, roughly 80% of them singletons. Study outcomes and limitations: Across all donors, roughly uniform sequencing depth was an assumption of the presence/absence analyses. The productive fraction for most TCR beta V segments was about 90% or about 30% in an earlier analysis. The authors excluded some V segments, including TRBV6-2 and TRBV6-3, as indistinguishable.

This receptor was obtained from a man aged 55 to 70 in good health and CMV-seronegative. The source material was PBMCs. V is TRBV7-8 and J is TRBJ2-5; D is unresolved. The DNA of the CDR3 is TGTGCCAGCAGCTGGGCAGTCGAGACCCAGTACTTC. Its protein product is CASSWAVETQYF.